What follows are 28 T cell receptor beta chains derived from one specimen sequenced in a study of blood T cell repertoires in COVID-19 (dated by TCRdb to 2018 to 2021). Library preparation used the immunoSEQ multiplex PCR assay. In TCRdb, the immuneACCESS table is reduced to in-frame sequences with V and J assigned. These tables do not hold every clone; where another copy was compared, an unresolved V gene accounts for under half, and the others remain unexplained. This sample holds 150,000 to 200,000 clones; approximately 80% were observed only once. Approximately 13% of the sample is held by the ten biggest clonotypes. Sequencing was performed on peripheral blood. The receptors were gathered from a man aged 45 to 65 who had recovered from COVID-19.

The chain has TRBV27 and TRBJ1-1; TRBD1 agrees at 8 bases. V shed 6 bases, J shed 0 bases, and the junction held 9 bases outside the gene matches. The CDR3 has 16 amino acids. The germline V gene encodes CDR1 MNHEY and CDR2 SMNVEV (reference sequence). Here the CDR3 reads CASRNSGQGLNTEAFF. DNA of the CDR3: TGTGCCAGCAGAAATAGCGGACAGGGACTGAACACTGAAGCTTTCTTT.

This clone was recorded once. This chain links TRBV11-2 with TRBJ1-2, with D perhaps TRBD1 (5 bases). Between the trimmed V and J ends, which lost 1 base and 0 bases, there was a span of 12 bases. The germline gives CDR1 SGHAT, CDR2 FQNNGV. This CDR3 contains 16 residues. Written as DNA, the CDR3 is TGTGCCAGCAGCTTAGTCCCTGACAGCCCTAACTATGGCTACACCTTC. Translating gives CASSLVPDSPNYGYTF.

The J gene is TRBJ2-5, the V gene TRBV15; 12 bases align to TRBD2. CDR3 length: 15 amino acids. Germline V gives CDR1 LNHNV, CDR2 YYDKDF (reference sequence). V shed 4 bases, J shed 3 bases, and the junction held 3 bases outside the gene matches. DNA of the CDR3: TGTGCCACCAGCAATCGACTAGCGGGAGAAGAGACCCAGTACTTC. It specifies CATSNRLAGEETQYF.

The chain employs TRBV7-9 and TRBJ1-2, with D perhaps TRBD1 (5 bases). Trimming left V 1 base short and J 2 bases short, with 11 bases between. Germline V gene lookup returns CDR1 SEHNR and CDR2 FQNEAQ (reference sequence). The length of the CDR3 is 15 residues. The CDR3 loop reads CASSLVAGSNYGYTF. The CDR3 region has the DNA TGTGCCAGCAGCTTAGTGGCAGGGTCAAACTATGGCTACACCTTC.

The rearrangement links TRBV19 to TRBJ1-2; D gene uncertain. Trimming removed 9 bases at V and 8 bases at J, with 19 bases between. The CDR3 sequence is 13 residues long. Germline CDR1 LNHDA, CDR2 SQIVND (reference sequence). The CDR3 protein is CASDDPYSEGYTF. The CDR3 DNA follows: TGTGCCAGCGACGACCCCTACAGTGAAGGCTACACCTTC.

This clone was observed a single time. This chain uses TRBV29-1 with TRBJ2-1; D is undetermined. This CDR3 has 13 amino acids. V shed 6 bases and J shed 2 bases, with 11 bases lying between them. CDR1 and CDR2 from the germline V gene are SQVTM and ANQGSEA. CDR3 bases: TGCAGCGTCGGAGATTTCACCTACAATGAGCAGTTCTTC. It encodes CSVGDFTYNEQFF.

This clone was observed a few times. The CDR3 sequence is CASSSAGGPVNEQFF. For the CDR3, the DNA is TGTGCCAGCAGTTCCGCTGGAGGACCCGTGAATGAGCAGTTCTTC. The gene calls are TRBV27 and TRBJ2-1, with D perhaps matching TRBD2 (5 bases). Germline V gene data show CDR1 as MNHEY and CDR2 as SMNVEV (reference sequence). The CDR3 loop spans 15 amino acids. V was clipped by 4 bases and J by 7 bases, with 17 bases between them.

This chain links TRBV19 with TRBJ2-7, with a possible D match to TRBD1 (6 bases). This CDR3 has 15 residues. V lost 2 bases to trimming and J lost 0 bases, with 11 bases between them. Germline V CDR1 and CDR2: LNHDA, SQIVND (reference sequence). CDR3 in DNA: TGTGCCAGTAGTATATCAGGGGTCTCCTCCTACGAGCAGTACTTC. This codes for CASSISGVSSYEQYF.

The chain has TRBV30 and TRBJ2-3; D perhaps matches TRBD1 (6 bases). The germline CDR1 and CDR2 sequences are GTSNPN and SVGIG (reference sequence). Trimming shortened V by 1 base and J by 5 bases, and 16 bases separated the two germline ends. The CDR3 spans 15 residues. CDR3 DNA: TGTGCCTGGAGTGGGGGGCTGGGAGAGGGAGATACGCAGTATTTT. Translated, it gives CAWSGGLGEGDTQYF.

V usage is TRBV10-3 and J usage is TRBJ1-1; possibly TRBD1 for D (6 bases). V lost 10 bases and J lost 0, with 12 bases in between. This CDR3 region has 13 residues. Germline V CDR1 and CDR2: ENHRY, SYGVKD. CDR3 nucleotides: TGTGCCACCGGAGGACAGTTGAACACTGAAGCTTTCTTT. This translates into CATGGQLNTEAFF.

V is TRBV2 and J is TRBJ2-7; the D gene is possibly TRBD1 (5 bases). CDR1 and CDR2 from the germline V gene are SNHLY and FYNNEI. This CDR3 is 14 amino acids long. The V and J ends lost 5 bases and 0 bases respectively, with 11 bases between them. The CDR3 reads CASSQQGYSYEQYF. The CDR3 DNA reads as TGTGCCAGCAGTCAGCAGGGTTACTCCTACGAGCAGTACTTC. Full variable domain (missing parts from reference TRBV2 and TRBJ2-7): EPEVTQTPSHQVTQMGQEVILRCVPISNHLYFYWYRQILGQKVEFLVSFYNNEISEKSEIFDDQFSVERPDGSNFTLKIRSTKLEDSAMYFCASSQQGYSYEQYFGPGTRLTVT.

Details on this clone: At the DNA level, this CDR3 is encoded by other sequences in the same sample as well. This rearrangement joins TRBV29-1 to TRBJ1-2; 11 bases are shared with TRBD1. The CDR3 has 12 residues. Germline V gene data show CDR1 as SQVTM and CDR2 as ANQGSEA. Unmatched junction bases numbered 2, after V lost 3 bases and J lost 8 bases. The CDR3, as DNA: TGCAGCGTTGAGGACAGGGGGCTCGGCTACACCTTC. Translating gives CSVEDRGLGYTF.

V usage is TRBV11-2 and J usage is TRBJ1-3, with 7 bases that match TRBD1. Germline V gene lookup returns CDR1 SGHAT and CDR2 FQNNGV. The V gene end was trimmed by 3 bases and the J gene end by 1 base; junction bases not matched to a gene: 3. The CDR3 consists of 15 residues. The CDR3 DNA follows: TGTGCCAGCAGCTTTACAGGGGATTCTGGAAACACCATATATTTT. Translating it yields CASSFTGDSGNTIYF.

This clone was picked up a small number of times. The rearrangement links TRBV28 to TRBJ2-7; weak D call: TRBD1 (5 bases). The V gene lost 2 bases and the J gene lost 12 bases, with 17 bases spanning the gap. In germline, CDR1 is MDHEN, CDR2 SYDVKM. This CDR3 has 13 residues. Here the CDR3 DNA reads TGTGCCAGCAGTTTAGACAGCGTGGTGGGTTGGTACTTC. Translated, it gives CASSLDSVVGWYF.

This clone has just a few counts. CDR3 loop: CASSQLLAGLGEQYF. Here the CDR3 DNA reads TGTGCCAGCAGCCAGTTACTAGCGGGCCTAGGGGAGCAGTACTTC. The chain has TRBV14 and TRBJ2-7; 9 bases map to TRBD2. V was clipped by 3 bases and J by 7 bases; unmatched bases: 10. Germline lookup yields CDR1 SGHDN and CDR2 FVKESK. The CDR3 sequence is 15 residues long.

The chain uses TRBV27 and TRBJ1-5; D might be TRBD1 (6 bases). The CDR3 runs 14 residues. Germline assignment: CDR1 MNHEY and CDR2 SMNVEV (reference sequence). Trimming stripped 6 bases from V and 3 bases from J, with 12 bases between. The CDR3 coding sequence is TGTGCCAGCAGAGGACAGAGATTCAATCAGCCCCAGCATTTT. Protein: CASRGQRFNQPQHF.

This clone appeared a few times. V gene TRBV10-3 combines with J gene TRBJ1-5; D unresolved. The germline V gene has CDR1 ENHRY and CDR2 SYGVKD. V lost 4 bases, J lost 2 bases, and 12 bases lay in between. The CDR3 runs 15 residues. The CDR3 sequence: CAISVAGGGNQPQHF. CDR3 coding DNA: TGTGCCATCAGTGTGGCGGGAGGTGGCAATCAGCCCCAGCATTTT.

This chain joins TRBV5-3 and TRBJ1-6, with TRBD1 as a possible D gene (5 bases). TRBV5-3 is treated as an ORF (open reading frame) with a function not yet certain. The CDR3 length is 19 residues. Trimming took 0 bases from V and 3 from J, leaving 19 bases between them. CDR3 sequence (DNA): TGTGCCAGAAGCTTGGGGGGGGTAAACCAACCCCGCTATAATTCACCCCTCCACTTT. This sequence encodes CARSLGGVNQPRYNSPLHF.

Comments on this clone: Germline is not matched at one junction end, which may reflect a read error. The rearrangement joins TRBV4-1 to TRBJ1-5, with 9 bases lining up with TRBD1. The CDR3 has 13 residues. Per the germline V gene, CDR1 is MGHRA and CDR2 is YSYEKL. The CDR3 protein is CASSHEPGQGCIF. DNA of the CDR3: TGCGCCAGCAGCCACGAGCCGGGACAGGGATGTATTTTT.

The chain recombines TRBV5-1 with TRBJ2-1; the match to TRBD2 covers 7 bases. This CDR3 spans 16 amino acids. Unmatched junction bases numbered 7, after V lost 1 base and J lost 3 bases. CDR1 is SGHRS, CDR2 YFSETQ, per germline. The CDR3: CASSLLREGSYNEQFF. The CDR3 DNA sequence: TGCGCCAGCAGCTTGTTGAGGGAGGGAAGCTACAATGAGCAGTTCTTC.

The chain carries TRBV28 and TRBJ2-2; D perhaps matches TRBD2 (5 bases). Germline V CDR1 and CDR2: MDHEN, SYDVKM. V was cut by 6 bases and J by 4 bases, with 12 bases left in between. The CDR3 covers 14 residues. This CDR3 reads CASSRTGSTGELFF. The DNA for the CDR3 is TGTGCCAGCAGCCGGACTGGGAGCACCGGGGAGCTGTTTTTT.

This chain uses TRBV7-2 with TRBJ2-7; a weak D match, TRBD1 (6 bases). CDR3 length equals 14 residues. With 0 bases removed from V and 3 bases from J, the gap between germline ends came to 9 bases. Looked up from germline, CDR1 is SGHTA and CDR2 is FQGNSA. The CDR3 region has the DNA TGTGCCAGCAGCTTAGCCACAGGGTACTACGAGCAGTACTTC. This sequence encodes CASSLATGYYEQYF.

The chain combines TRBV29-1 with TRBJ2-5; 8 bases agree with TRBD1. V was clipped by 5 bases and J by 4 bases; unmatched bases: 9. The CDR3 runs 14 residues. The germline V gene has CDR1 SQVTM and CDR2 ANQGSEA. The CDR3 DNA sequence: TGCAGCGTTCAACAGGGGGGAGGTCTAGAGACCCAGTACTTC. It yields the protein CSVQQGGGLETQYF.

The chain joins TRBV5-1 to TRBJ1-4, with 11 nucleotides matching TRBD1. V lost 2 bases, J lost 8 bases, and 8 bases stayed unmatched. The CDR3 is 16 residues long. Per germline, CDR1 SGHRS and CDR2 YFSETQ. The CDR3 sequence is CASSLQGQGEYEKLFF. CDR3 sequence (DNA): TGCGCCAGCAGCTTACAGGGACAGGGGGAATACGAAAAACTGTTTTTT.

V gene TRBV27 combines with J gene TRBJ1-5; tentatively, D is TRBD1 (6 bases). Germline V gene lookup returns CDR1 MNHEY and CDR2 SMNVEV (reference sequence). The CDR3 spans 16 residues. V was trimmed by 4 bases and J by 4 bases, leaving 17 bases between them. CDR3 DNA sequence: TGTGCCAGCAGTTCTCACAGGGAACCCATGAATCAGCCCCAGCATTTT. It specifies CASSSHREPMNQPQHF.

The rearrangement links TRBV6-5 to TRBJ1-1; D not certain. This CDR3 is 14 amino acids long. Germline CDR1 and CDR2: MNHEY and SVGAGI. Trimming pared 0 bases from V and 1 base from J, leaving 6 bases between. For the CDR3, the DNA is TGTGCCAGCAGTTACTCGGCCAGGAACACTGAAGCTTTCTTT. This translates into CASSYSARNTEAFF.

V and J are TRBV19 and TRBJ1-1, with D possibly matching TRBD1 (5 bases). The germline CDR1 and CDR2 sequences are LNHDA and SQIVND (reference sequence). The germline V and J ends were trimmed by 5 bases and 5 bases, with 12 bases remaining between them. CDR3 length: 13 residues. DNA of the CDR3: TGTGCCAGTAGTCCCCTACGGGGGACTGAAGCTTTCTTT. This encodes CASSPLRGTEAFF.

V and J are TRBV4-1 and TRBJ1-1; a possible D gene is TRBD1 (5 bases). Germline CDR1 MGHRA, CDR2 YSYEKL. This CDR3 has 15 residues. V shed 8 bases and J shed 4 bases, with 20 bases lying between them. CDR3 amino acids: CASHQVRVLATEAFF. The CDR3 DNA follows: TGCGCCAGCCACCAAGTCAGGGTTTTAGCCACTGAAGCTTTCTTT.